What follows are 17 T cell receptor beta chains derived from one specimen sequenced in a study of technical replicates of blood from a handful of donors. Here immunoSEQ multiplex PCR was the method, and the copy in TCRdb shows in-frame clones only, minus some. Found here are tens of thousands of clones, approximately 94% of them singletons; the top ten hold around 0.25%. The sequenced sample was T cells isolated from PBMCs. The receptor set was obtained from a human donor in good health.

Written as DNA, the CDR3 is TGTGCCATCACGCCGGGACAGGGGGCGTCTGGGGCCAACGTCCTGACTTTC. Translating it yields CAITPGQGASGANVLTF. J is TRBJ2-6 and V is TRBV10-3, with 12 bases identical to TRBD1. The junction had 5 bases not matched to a gene; V was cut back by 7 bases and J by 1 base. The CDR3 has 17 residues. Germline V lookup: CDR1 ENHRY, CDR2 SYGVKD.

This chain's CDR3 is CASSPETPPWNEQYF. The CDR3 bases are TGTGCCAGCAGCCCGGAGACTCCCCCTTGGAACGAGCAGTACTTC. The chain recombines TRBV7-6 with TRBJ2-7; no reliable D call. CDR1 is SGHVS, CDR2 FNYEAQ, per germline. Trimming left V 5 bases short and J 5 bases short, with 19 bases between. This CDR3 spans 15 amino acids. Using reference TRBV7-6 and TRBJ2-7 for the parts outside the CDR3, the full variable domain is GAGVSQSPRYKVTKRGQDVALRCDPISGHVSLYWYRQALGQGPEFLTYFNYEAQQDKSGLPNDRFSAERPEGSISTLTIQRTEQRDSAMYRCASSPETPPWNEQYFGPGTRLTVT.

The V and J genes are TRBV5-4 and TRBJ2-7; 8 bases are a match to TRBD1. Germline loops: CDR1 SGHNT, CDR2 YYREEE (reference sequence). The V segment lost 2 bases and the J segment 2 bases; nucleotides outside the gene matches: 6. CDR3 length: 15 amino acids. The CDR3 coding sequence is TGTGCCAGCAGCTTCTTGACAGGGGAGACCTACGAGCAGTACTTC. This encodes CASSFLTGETYEQYF.

The chain couples TRBV15 to TRBJ2-5; 10 bases line up with TRBD2. This CDR3 is built from 16 residues. Germline CDR1 and CDR2: LNHNV and YYDKDF (reference sequence). V lost 3 bases to trimming and J lost 5 bases; unmatched junction nucleotides: 9. Here the CDR3 DNA reads TGTGCCACCAGCAGTTCCCTAGCGGGAGAGGTGGAGACCCAGTACTTC. Encoded protein: CATSSSLAGEVETQYF.

This chain connects TRBV4-1 to TRBJ1-2, with TRBD1 matching 7 bases. The CDR3 length is 16 residues. Unmatched junction bases numbered 8, after V lost 2 bases and J lost 2 bases. Germline lookup yields CDR1 MGHRA and CDR2 YSYEKL. CDR3 sequence: CASSQTTGQPNYGYTF. The CDR3 nucleotides read TGCGCCAGCAGCCAAACAACGGGACAGCCGAACTATGGCTACACCTTC.

The V call is TRBV2, the J call TRBJ1-2, with D possibly being TRBD1 (5 bases). This CDR3 contains 13 residues. Germline CDR1 is SNHLY and CDR2 is FYNNEI. V shed 5 bases and J shed 8 bases, with 15 bases lying between them. The CDR3 region has the DNA TGTGCCAGCAGTCGAACAGGTTTGCGAGGCTACACCTTC. As protein: CASSRTGLRGYTF.

J is TRBJ1-1 and V is TRBV5-1; 9 bases fit TRBD1. Looked up from germline, CDR1 is SGHRS and CDR2 is YFSETQ. Trimming took 4 bases from V and 4 from J; bases not matched to a gene: 5. There are 14 residues in the CDR3. The CDR3 loop reads CASSPDRGTTEAFF. CDR3 nucleotide sequence: TGCGCCAGCAGCCCGGACAGGGGTACCACTGAAGCTTTCTTT.

This chain joins TRBV5-1 and TRBJ2-3; TRBD1 agrees at 7 bases. With V trimmed by 0 bases and J by 4 bases, 2 bases remained unmatched. The V gene's germline CDR1 is SGHRS and CDR2 YFSETQ. This CDR3 contains 14 residues. The CDR3 loop is CASSLGQGADTQYF. In DNA, the CDR3 is TGCGCCAGCAGCTTGGGGCAGGGGGCAGATACGCAGTATTTT.

This chain uses TRBV4-1 with TRBJ2-7; 7 bases line up with TRBD2. Germline V CDR1 and CDR2: MGHRA, YSYEKL. The CDR3 runs 15 residues. With V trimmed by 1 base and J by 2 bases, 5 bases remained unmatched. The CDR3 nucleotides are TGCGCCAGCAGCCAAGTAGGCGGGAGCACCTACGAGCAGTACTTC. Translating gives CASSQVGGSTYEQYF.

The chain recombines TRBV5-1 with TRBJ2-2; D may be TRBD1 (6 bases). V gave up 3 bases and J gave up 1 base, with 10 bases separating them. The germline V gene encodes CDR1 SGHRS and CDR2 YFSETQ. This CDR3 has 15 amino acids. CDR3 amino acids: CASSSRDMNTGELFF. The CDR3 nucleotides read TGCGCCAGCAGCTCCCGGGACATGAACACCGGGGAGCTGTTTTTT.

V usage is TRBV18 and J usage is TRBJ2-1, with 7 nucleotides matching TRBD2. In germline, CDR1 is KGHSH, CDR2 LQKENI. V lost 3 bases to trimming and J lost 3 bases; unmatched junction nucleotides: 5. CDR3 size: 15 residues. CDR3 bases: TGTGCCAGCTCACCCGGGAGCGGGGACTACAATGAGCAGTTCTTC. Protein: CASSPGSGDYNEQFF.

The chain links TRBV18 to TRBJ2-3; D is unclear. The CDR3 is 14 residues long. Trimming cost V 2 bases and J 0 bases, with 6 bases left between them. Germline V lookup: CDR1 KGHSH, CDR2 LQKENI. As DNA, the CDR3 is TGTGCCAGCTCACCAAAGACTAGCACAGATACGCAGTATTTT. Protein sequence: CASSPKTSTDTQYF.

This chain connects TRBV6-5 to TRBJ2-1, with 10 bases identical to TRBD1. The trim removed 7 bases at V and 6 bases at J, leaving 9 bases unmatched. Looked up from germline, CDR1 is MNHEY and CDR2 is SVGAGI. The CDR3 has 15 residues. The CDR3 coding sequence is TGTGCCAGCACCGCCGACAGGGGGCTCCCCAATGAGCAGTTCTTC. Translation: CASTADRGLPNEQFF.

The rearrangement uses TRBV5-1 and TRBJ2-5; D not certain. The CDR3 extends over 14 amino acids. Trimming removed 0 bases from V and 3 bases from J, with 9 bases in between. The V gene's germline CDR1 is SGHRS and CDR2 YFSETQ. CDR3: CASSLAFAEETQYF. CDR3 sequence (DNA): TGCGCCAGCAGCTTGGCTTTCGCGGAAGAGACCCAGTACTTC.

V gene TRBV29-1 combines with J gene TRBJ2-5; 8 bases agree with TRBD2. The CDR3 consists of 13 residues. The V gene's germline CDR1 is SQVTM and CDR2 ANQGSEA. The V and J ends lost 4 bases and 3 bases, in that order; junction bases with no gene match: 4. The CDR3 nucleotides read TGCAGCGTTGGTTCGGGACTAGAAGAGACCCAGTACTTC. Translating it yields CSVGSGLEETQYF.

The J gene is TRBJ2-7, the V gene TRBV27; TRBD1 agrees at 9 bases. This CDR3 comprises 17 residues. Germline V gives CDR1 MNHEY, CDR2 SMNVEV (reference sequence). With 1 base clipped from V and 4 bases from J, the junction kept 11 bases outside the gene matches. The CDR3 DNA reads TGTGCCAGCAGTTTATGGACCGGGACAGGGCTCGGGTACGAGCAGTACTTC. As protein: CASSLWTGTGLGYEQYF.

The genes are TRBV7-2 and TRBJ1-2; D possibly corresponds to TRBD1 (6 bases). Germline CDR1 and CDR2: SGHTA and FQGNSA. The CDR3 has 15 residues. V dropped 6 bases and J dropped 0 bases, with 14 bases sitting between them. The CDR3 nucleotides read TGTGCCAGCAGTAAGGATTGGGGGCCTAACTATGGCTACACCTTC. It specifies CASSKDWGPNYGYTF.